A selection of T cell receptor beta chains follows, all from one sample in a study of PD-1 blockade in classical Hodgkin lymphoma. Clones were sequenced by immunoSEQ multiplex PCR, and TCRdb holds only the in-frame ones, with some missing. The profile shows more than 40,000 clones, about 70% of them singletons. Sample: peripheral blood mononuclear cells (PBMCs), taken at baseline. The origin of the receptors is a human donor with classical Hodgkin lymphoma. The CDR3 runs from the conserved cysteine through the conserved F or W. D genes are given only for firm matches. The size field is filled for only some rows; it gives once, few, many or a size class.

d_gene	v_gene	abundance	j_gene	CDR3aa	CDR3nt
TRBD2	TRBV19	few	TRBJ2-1	CASSTPGTRPNEQFF	TGTGCCAGTAGTACTCCCGGGACTAGACCCAATGAGCAGTTCTTC
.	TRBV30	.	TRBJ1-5	CAWSGQYNQPQHF	TGTGCCTGGAGTGGACAGTACAATCAGCCCCAGCATTTT
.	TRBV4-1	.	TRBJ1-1	CASSHSFRETEAFF	TGCGCCAGCAGCCATAGCTTCAGGGAGACTGAAGCTTTCTTT
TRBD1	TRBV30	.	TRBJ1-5	CAWDRGYGNQPQHF	TGTGCCTGGGACAGGGGGTATGGCAATCAGCCCCAGCATTTT
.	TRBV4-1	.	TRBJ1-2	CASSQGLRFSYGYTF	TGCGCCAGCAGCCAAGGGCTTAGGTTTAGCTATGGCTACACCTTC
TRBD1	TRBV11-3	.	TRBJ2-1	CASSVPGGRQFF	TGTGCCAGCAGCGTCCCAGGGGGTCGGCAGTTCTTC
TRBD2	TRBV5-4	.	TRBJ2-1	CASSLGLAGSYNEQFF	TGTGCCAGCAGCTTGGGGCTAGCGGGATCCTACAATGAGCAGTTCTTC
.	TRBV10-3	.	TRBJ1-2	CAILSTGTNGYTF	TGTGCCATCCTTTCTACAGGGACAAATGGCTACACCTTC
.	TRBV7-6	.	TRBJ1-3	CASSPHDQGGNTIYF	TGTGCCAGCAGCCCCCATGACCAGGGTGGAAACACCATATATTTT
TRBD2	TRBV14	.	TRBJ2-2	CASSQERGLPTGELFF	TGTGCCAGCAGCCAAGAAAGGGGACTACCCACCGGGGAGCTGTTTTTT
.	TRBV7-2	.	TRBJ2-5	CASSAGGPETQYF	TGTGCCAGCAGCGCAGGGGGGCCAGAGACCCAGTACTTC
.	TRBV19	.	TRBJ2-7	CASSSLPVALSSYEQYF	TGTGCCAGTAGCTCCCTCCCGGTAGCCTTAAGCTCCTACGAGCAGTACTTC
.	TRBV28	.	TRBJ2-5	CASSLSEGPTETQYF	TGTGCCAGCAGTTTATCGGAGGGTCCCACGGAGACCCAGTACTTC
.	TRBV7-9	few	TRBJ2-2	CASSLTTGELFF	TGTGCCAGCAGCTTGACCACCGGGGAGCTGTTTTTT